These T cell receptor beta chains were read from a single sample in a study of blood T cells in healthy people across ages. From the 5' RACE reads, TCRdb called clonotypes with MiXCR, one entry per CDR3 protein. The data hold approximately 760,000 distinct CDR3 sequences, with roughly 25% observed a single time. The same specimen was also included in a second study, on T cells of mothers and their children.

Sequenced material: blood. The receptors were gathered from a boy aged 5-17 years in good health. The CDR3 runs from the conserved cysteine through the conserved F or W. Each record gives: clone size, D gene, V gene, J gene, CDR3 DNA, CDR3 protein. The D gene is left open where the match is weak. For some rows the clone size is stated as once, few or many, or as a class when expanded; others skip it.

abundance: many; d_gene: TRBD2; v_gene: TRBV29-1; j_gene: TRBJ2-7; CDR3nt: TGCAGCGTTGGTGGACTAGGCACCTACGAGCAGTACTTC; CDR3aa: CSVGGLGTYEQYF
abundance: -; d_gene: -; v_gene: TRBV7-2; j_gene: TRBJ2-7; CDR3nt: TGTGCCAGCAGCTTAGGGATACCTACTGGGGTATCGGAGCAGTACTTC; CDR3aa: CASSLGIPTGVSEQYF
abundance: few; d_gene: -; v_gene: TRBV20-1; j_gene: TRBJ2-1; CDR3nt: TGCAGTGCTAGAGGTCCGGGGGGCCTCGAAAATGAGCAGTTCTTC; CDR3aa: CSARGPGGLENEQFF
abundance: -; d_gene: -; v_gene: TRBV11-2; j_gene: TRBJ1-2; CDR3nt: TGTGCCAGCAGCTTAGTACCAGGTCAGAACAATGGCTACACCTTC; CDR3aa: CASSLVPGQNNGYTF
abundance: many; d_gene: -; v_gene: TRBV28; j_gene: TRBJ1-5; CDR3nt: TGTGCCAGCAGTTCGACGGGACAACTAGGTCAGCCCCAGCATTTT; CDR3aa: CASSSTGQLGQPQHF
abundance: few; d_gene: -; v_gene: TRBV20-1; j_gene: TRBJ2-3; CDR3nt: TGCAGTGCTAGAACCCGACAGCTATTGAGCACAGATACGCAGTATTTT; CDR3aa: CSARTRQLLSTDTQYF
abundance: few; d_gene: -; v_gene: TRBV20-1; j_gene: TRBJ2-1; CDR3nt: TGCAGTGCTAGAGGCTCCTACAATGAGCAGTTCTTC; CDR3aa: CSARGSYNEQFF
abundance: few; d_gene: TRBD2; v_gene: TRBV5-1; j_gene: TRBJ2-5; CDR3nt: TGCGCCAGCAGCGTCGTAGCGGGAGGCCAAGAGACCCAGTACTTC; CDR3aa: CASSVVAGGQETQYF
abundance: few; d_gene: -; v_gene: TRBV21-1; j_gene: TRBJ2-3; CDR3nt: TGTGCCAGCAGCGGCCCCGCTTCTTTAAGCACAGATACGCAGTATTTT; CDR3aa: CASSGPASLSTDTQYF
abundance: -; d_gene: -; v_gene: TRBV24-1; j_gene: TRBJ2-7; CDR3nt: TGTGCCACCAGTGATCCACATTCCGACCCCTACGAGCAGTACTTC; CDR3aa: CATSDPHSDPYEQYF
abundance: few; d_gene: TRBD1; v_gene: TRBV7-9; j_gene: TRBJ1-1; CDR3nt: TGTGCCAGCAGCACTCGGACAGGGGGTATCACTGAAGCTTTCTTT; CDR3aa: CASSTRTGGITEAFF
abundance: few; d_gene: -; v_gene: TRBV7-9; j_gene: TRBJ2-5; CDR3nt: TGTGCCAGCAGCTGGACTGACCCGACCGCGGCCCAGTACTTC; CDR3aa: CASSWTDPTAAQYF
abundance: few; d_gene: -; v_gene: TRBV9; j_gene: TRBJ2-3; CDR3nt: TGTGCCAGCAGCGTAGCTACCATGGAAGATACGCAGTATTTT; CDR3aa: CASSVATMEDTQYF
abundance: few; d_gene: TRBD1; v_gene: TRBV5-1; j_gene: TRBJ1-1; CDR3nt: TGCGCCAGCAGCCGACAGGGGTGGAACACTGAAGCTTTCTTT; CDR3aa: CASSRQGWNTEAFF
abundance: -; d_gene: -; v_gene: TRBV13; j_gene: TRBJ2-1; CDR3nt: TGTGCCAGCAGCTTAGGGCGAGTAGACAATGAGCAGTTCTTC; CDR3aa: CASSLGRVDNEQFF
abundance: -; d_gene: -; v_gene: TRBV5-1; j_gene: TRBJ2-5; CDR3nt: TGCGCCAGCAGCTTGGGGTACACTCAAGAGACCCAGTACTTC; CDR3aa: CASSLGYTQETQYF
abundance: -; d_gene: -; v_gene: TRBV20-1; j_gene: TRBJ2-7; CDR3nt: TGCAGTGTTACGGGGCGGGCCGCCTACGAGCAGTACTTC; CDR3aa: CSVTGRAAYEQYF
abundance: -; d_gene: TRBD1; v_gene: TRBV2; j_gene: TRBJ2-4; CDR3nt: TGTGCCAGCAGCCGACCCGGCCAGGGGGAAAACATTCAGTACTTC; CDR3aa: CASSRPGQGENIQYF
abundance: -; d_gene: -; v_gene: TRBV6-2/TRBV6-3; j_gene: TRBJ1-1; CDR3nt: TGTGCCAGCAGACAGGCCATGAGCACTGAAGCTTTCTTT; CDR3aa: CASRQAMSTEAFF
abundance: -; d_gene: -; v_gene: TRBV28; j_gene: TRBJ1-5; CDR3nt: TGTGCCAGCAGAATACCTTTGACAGTGGGGCAGCCCCAGCATTTT; CDR3aa: CASRIPLTVGQPQHF
abundance: few; d_gene: -; v_gene: TRBV14; j_gene: TRBJ2-1; CDR3nt: TGTGCCAGCAGCCACGGGCGTGAGCAGTTCTTC; CDR3aa: CASSHGREQFF
abundance: -; d_gene: TRBD2; v_gene: TRBV3-1; j_gene: TRBJ2-5; CDR3nt: TGTGCCAGCAGCCAAGTAGAACGGGCCCGGCTAGCGGGGGAAGAGACCCAGTACTTC; CDR3aa: CASSQVERARLAGEETQYF
abundance: -; d_gene: TRBD1; v_gene: TRBV9; j_gene: TRBJ2-1; CDR3nt: TGTGCCAGCAGCGCCCCCGGGACAGGGGGGAACAATGAGCAGTTCTTC; CDR3aa: CASSAPGTGGNNEQFF
abundance: few; d_gene: -; v_gene: TRBV5-5; j_gene: TRBJ2-3; CDR3nt: TGTGCCAGCAGCTTTCCCCCGGGGACAGATACGCAGTATTTT; CDR3aa: CASSFPPGTDTQYF
abundance: -; d_gene: -; v_gene: TRBV29-1; j_gene: TRBJ2-1; CDR3nt: TGCAGCGTCGAGGCTGGAGTTCCCTACAATGAGCAGTTCTTC; CDR3aa: CSVEAGVPYNEQFF
abundance: -; d_gene: -; v_gene: TRBV13; j_gene: TRBJ2-5; CDR3nt: TGTGCCAGCAGCTTAGGAAGGACAGTGGGTAGTCCCCAGTACTTC; CDR3aa: CASSLGRTVGSPQYF
abundance: -; d_gene: -; v_gene: TRBV25-1; j_gene: TRBJ2-3; CDR3nt: TGTGCCTCCCAGGCTTATCGGGATACGCAGTATTTT; CDR3aa: CASQAYRDTQYF
abundance: few; d_gene: -; v_gene: TRBV7-2; j_gene: TRBJ2-5; CDR3nt: TGTGCCAGCAGCCGCCCAAGTCCCCGGAGGGCAGAGACCCAGTACTTC; CDR3aa: CASSRPSPRRAETQYF
abundance: -; d_gene: TRBD2; v_gene: TRBV7-2; j_gene: TRBJ2-5; CDR3nt: TGTGCCAGCAGCTTATGGTCTAGCGGGGGAAGTGGGACCCAGTACTTC; CDR3aa: CASSLWSSGGSGTQYF
abundance: -; d_gene: -; v_gene: TRBV11-2; j_gene: TRBJ2-5; CDR3nt: TGTGCCAGCAGCTTAATCCAGGAGGGGACCCAGTACTTC; CDR3aa: CASSLIQEGTQYF
abundance: -; d_gene: -; v_gene: TRBV7-2; j_gene: TRBJ2-1; CDR3nt: TGTGCCAGCAGCAAAGGACAGAGTAGCTCCTACAATGAGCAGTTCTTC; CDR3aa: CASSKGQSSSYNEQFF
abundance: -; d_gene: TRBD2; v_gene: TRBV28; j_gene: TRBJ2-7; CDR3nt: TGTGCCAGCAGTTTAGTCCTAGCGGGAGGCCCGGGGGAGCAGTACTTC; CDR3aa: CASSLVLAGGPGEQYF
abundance: few; d_gene: TRBD1; v_gene: TRBV7-9; j_gene: TRBJ2-7; CDR3nt: TGTGCCAGCAGCCCGAGGGACAGGGATACCGAGCAGTACTTC; CDR3aa: CASSPRDRDTEQYF
abundance: -; d_gene: TRBD1; v_gene: TRBV6-5; j_gene: TRBJ1-3; CDR3nt: TGTGCCAGCAGTTACGGGACAGGGGGCTCTGGAAACACCATATATTTT; CDR3aa: CASSYGTGGSGNTIYF
abundance: -; d_gene: -; v_gene: TRBV20-1; j_gene: TRBJ2-4; CDR3nt: TGCAGTGCTGCCCGGACTGTCCCTTTAGCCAAAAACATTCAGTACTTC; CDR3aa: CSAARTVPLAKNIQYF
abundance: few; d_gene: -; v_gene: TRBV3-1; j_gene: TRBJ1-4; CDR3nt: TGTGCCAGCAGCCTACTCAGGACCGGTGGGGAAAAACTGTTTTTT; CDR3aa: CASSLLRTGGEKLFF
abundance: few; d_gene: -; v_gene: TRBV2; j_gene: TRBJ2-5; CDR3nt: TGTGCCAGCAGTTCGCAGGGGTATCGGACCCAGTACTTC; CDR3aa: CASSSQGYRTQYF
abundance: once; d_gene: -; v_gene: TRBV27; j_gene: TRBJ2-7; CDR3nt: TGTGCCGGCAGTTCCCACGGGTGGGAGAGCTCCTACGAGCAGTACTTC; CDR3aa: CAGSSHGWESSYEQYF
abundance: many; d_gene: -; v_gene: TRBV24-1; j_gene: TRBJ2-1; CDR3nt: TGTGCCACCAGTGAGCGGGGTCGATACAATGAGCAGTTCTTC; CDR3aa: CATSERGRYNEQFF
abundance: few; d_gene: TRBD1; v_gene: TRBV4-2; j_gene: TRBJ1-1; CDR3nt: TGTGCCAGCAGCCAGACAGGGGGCACCACTGAAGCTTTCTTT; CDR3aa: CASSQTGGTTEAFF
abundance: -; d_gene: TRBD1; v_gene: TRBV6-5; j_gene: TRBJ2-5; CDR3nt: TGTGCCAGCACCGATACAGACAGGGCAGGGGAGACCCAGTACTTC; CDR3aa: CASTDTDRAGETQYF
abundance: -; d_gene: TRBD2; v_gene: TRBV7-2; j_gene: TRBJ2-7; CDR3nt: TGTGCCAGCAGCTGGAGCCTCCAAGCGGGGGGGGACCCGCAGCAGTACTTC; CDR3aa: CASSWSLQAGGDPQQYF